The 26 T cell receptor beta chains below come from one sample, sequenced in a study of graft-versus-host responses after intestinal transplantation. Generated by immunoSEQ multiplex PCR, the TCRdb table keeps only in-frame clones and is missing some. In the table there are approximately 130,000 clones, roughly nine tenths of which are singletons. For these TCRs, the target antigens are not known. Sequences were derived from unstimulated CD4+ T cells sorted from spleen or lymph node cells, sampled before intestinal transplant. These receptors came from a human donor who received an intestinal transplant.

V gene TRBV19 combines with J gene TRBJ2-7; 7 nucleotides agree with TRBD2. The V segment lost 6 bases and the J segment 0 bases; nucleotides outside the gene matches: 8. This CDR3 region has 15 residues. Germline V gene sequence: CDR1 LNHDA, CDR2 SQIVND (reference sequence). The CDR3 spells CASRRAGLSSYEQYF. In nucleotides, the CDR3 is TGTGCCAGTAGACGAGCGGGGTTGAGCTCCTACGAGCAGTACTTC.

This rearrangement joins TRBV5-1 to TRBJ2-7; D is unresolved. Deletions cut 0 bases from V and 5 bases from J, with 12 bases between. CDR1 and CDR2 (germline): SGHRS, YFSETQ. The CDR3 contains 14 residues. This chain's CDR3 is CASSLAVARDEQYF. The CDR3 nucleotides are TGCGCCAGCAGCTTGGCTGTCGCTAGGGACGAGCAGTACTTC.

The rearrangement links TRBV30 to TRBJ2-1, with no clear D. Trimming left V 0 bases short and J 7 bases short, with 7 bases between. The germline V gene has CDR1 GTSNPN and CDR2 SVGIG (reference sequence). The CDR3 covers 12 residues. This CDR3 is CAWSVWGNEQFF. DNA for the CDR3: TGTGCCTGGAGTGTCTGGGGTAATGAGCAGTTCTTC.

The CDR3 DNA reads as TGCGCCAGCAGCACCGGGATGAACACTGAAGCTTTCTTT. Amino acid sequence: CASSTGMNTEAFF. The chain has TRBV5-1 and TRBJ1-1; no definite D call. Per the germline V gene, CDR1 is SGHRS and CDR2 is YFSETQ. The CDR3 is 13 residues long. Trimming cost V 4 bases and J 0 bases, with 7 bases left between them. The entire variable domain, with the rest obtained from reference TRBV5-1 and TRBJ1-1, is as follows: KAGVTQTPRYLIKTRGQQVTLSCSPISGHRSVSWYQQTPGQGLQFLFEYFSETQRNKGNFPGRFSGRQFSNSRSEMNVSTLELGDSALYLCASSTGMNTEAFFGQGTRLTVV.

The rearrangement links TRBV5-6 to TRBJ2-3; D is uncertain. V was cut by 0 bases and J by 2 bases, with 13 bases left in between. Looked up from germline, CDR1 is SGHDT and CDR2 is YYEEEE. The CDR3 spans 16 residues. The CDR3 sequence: CASSLEGIIYTDTQYF. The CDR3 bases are TGTGCCAGCAGCTTGGAAGGGATCATATACACAGATACGCAGTATTTT.

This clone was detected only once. The CDR3 loop reads CASSSGQLAGGRDTQYF. The CDR3, as DNA: TGCGCCAGCAGCTCGGGCCAACTAGCGGGGGGTCGAGATACGCAGTATTTT. V usage is TRBV5-1 and J usage is TRBJ2-3, with 12 bases aligning to TRBD2. The V and J ends lost 3 bases and 5 bases, in that order; junction bases with no gene match: 10. CDR1 is SGHRS and CDR2 is YFSETQ in the germline V gene. This CDR3 is built from 17 residues.

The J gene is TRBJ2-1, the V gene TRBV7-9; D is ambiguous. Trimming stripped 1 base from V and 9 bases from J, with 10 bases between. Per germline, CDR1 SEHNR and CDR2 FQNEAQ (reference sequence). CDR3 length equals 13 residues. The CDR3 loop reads CASSLEVTGEQFF. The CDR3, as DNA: TGTGCCAGCAGCTTAGAAGTTACCGGTGAGCAGTTCTTC.

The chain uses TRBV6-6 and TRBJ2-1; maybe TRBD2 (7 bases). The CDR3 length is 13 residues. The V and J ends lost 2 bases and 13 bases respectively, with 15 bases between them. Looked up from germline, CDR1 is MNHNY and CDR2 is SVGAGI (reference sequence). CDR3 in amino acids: CASSYLGGAGQFF. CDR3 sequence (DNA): TGTGCCAGCAGTTACCTGGGGGGGGCGGGACAGTTCTTC.

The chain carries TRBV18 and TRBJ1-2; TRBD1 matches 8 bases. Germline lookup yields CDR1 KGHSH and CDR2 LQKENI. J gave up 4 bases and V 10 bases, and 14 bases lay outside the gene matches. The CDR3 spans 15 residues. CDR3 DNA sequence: TGTGCCACCCTAAACCAGACAGGGGAGACCTATGGCTACACCTTC. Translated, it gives CATLNQTGETYGYTF. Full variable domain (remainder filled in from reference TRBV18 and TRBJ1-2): NAGVMQNPRHLVRRRGQEARLRCSPMKGHSHVYWYRQLPEEGLKFMVYLQKENIIDESGMPKERFSAEFPKEGPSILRIQQVVRGDSAAYFCATLNQTGETYGYTFGSGTRLTVV.

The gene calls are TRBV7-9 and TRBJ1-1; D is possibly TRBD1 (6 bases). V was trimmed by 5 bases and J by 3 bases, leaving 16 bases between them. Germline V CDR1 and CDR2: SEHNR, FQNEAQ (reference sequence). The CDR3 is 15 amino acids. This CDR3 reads CASSPNIQGYTEAFF. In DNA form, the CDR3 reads TGTGCCAGCAGCCCGAACATACAGGGTTACACTGAAGCTTTCTTT.

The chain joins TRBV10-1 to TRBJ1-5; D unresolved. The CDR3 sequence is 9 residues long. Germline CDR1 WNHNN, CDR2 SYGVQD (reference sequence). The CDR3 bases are TGCTACTCTATCCAGCCCCAGCATTTT. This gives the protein CYSIQPQHF.

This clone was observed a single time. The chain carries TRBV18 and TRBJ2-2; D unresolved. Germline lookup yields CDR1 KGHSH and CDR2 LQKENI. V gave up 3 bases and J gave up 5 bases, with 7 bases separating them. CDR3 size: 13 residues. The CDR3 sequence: CASSPQTTGELFF. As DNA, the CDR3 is TGTGCCAGCTCACCCCAAACAACCGGGGAGCTGTTTTTT. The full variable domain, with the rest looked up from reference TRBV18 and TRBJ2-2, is NAGVMQNPRHLVRRRGQEARLRCSPMKGHSHVYWYRQLPEEGLKFMVYLQKENIIDESGMPKERFSAEFPKEGPSILRIQQVVRGDSAAYFCASSPQTTGELFFGEGSRLTVL.

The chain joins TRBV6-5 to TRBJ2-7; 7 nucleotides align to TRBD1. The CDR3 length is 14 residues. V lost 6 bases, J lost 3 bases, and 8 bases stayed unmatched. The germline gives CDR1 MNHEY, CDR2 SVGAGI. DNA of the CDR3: TGTGCCAGCAGCCGAACAGGGGACCTCTACGAGCAGTACTTC. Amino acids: CASSRTGDLYEQYF.

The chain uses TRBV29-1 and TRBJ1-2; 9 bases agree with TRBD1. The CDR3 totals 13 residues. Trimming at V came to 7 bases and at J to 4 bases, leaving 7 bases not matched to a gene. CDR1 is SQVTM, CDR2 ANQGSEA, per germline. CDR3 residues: CSAHRGLSYGYTF. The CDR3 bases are TGCAGCGCTCACAGGGGGCTGTCCTATGGCTACACCTTC.

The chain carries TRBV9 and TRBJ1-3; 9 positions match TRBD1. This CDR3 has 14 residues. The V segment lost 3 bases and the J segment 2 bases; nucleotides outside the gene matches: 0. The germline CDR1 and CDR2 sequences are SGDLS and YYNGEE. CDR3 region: CASSGDRAGNTIYF. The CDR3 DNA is TGTGCCAGCAGCGGGGACAGGGCTGGAAACACCATATATTTT.

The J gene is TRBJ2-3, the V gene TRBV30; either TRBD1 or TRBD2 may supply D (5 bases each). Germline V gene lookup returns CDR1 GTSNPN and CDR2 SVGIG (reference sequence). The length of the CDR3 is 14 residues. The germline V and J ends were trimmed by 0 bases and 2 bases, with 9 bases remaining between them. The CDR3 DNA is TGTGCCTGGAGTGTCTCGGGACCCACAGATACGCAGTATTTT. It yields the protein CAWSVSGPTDTQYF.

CDR3 region: CASSGGTSSSYEQYF. CDR3 bases: TGTGCCAGCAGCGGAGGGACTAGCTCCTCCTACGAGCAGTACTTC. The V gene is TRBV9, the J gene TRBJ2-7; TRBD2 matches at 9 bases. With 3 bases clipped from V and 0 bases from J, the junction kept 4 bases outside the gene matches. This CDR3 region has 15 residues. Germline CDR1 SGDLS, CDR2 YYNGEE.

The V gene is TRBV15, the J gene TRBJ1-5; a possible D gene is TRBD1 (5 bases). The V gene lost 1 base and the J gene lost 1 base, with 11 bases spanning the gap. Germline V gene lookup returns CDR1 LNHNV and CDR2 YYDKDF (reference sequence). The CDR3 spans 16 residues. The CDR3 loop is CATSRVVGASNQPQHF. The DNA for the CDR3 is TGTGCCACCAGCAGAGTAGTCGGGGCCAGCAATCAGCCCCAGCATTTT.

This CDR3 is CASSGGANTGELFF. The CDR3, as DNA: TGTGCCAGCAGCGGGGGGGCCAACACCGGGGAGCTGTTTTTT. The rearrangement joins TRBV11-3 to TRBJ2-2; possibly TRBD2 for D (7 bases). The CDR3 is 14 residues long. The germline V gene encodes CDR1 SGHNT and CDR2 YENEEA. Trimming took off 5 bases at V and 2 bases at J, with 9 bases between the two ends. Full variable domain (outside the CDR3, taken from reference TRBV11-3 and TRBJ2-2): EAGVVQSPRYKIIEKKQPVAFWCNPISGHNTLYWYLQNLGQGPELLIRYENEEAVDDSQLPKDRFSAERLKGVDSTLKIQPAELGDSAVYLCASSGGANTGELFFGEGSRLTVL.

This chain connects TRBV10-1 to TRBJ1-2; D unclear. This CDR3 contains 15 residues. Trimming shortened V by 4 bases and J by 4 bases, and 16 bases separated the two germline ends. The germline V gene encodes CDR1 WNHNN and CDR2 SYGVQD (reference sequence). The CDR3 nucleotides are TGCGCCAGCAGTGTGACATCGCGAAAGACCTATGGCTACACCTTC. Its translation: CASSVTSRKTYGYTF.

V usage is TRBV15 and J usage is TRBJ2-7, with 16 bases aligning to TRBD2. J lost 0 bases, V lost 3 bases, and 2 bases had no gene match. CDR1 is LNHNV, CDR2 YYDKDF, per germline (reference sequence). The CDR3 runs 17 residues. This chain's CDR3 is CATSRGTSGGVSYEQYF. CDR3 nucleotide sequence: TGTGCCACCAGCAGGGGGACTAGCGGGGGGGTCTCCTACGAGCAGTACTTC.

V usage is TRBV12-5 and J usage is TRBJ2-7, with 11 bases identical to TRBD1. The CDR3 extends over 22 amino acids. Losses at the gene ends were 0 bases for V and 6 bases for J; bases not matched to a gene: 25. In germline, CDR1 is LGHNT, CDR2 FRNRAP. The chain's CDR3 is CASGLVQISGQGALWIPSEQYF. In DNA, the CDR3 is TGTGCTAGTGGTTTGGTACAGATCAGCGGACAGGGGGCCCTTTGGATCCCTTCCGAGCAGTACTTC.

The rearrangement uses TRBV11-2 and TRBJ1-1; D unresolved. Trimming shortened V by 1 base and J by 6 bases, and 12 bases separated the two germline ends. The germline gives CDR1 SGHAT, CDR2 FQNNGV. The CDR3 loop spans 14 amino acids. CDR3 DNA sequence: TGTGCCAGCAGCTTAGCGCGCCCCTCGCCTGAAGCTTTCTTT. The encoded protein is CASSLARPSPEAFF.

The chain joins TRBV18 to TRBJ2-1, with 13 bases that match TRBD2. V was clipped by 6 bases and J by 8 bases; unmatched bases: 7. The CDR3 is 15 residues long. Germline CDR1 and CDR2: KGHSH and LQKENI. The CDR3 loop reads CASSPGLAGAHEQFF. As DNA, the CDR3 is TGTGCCAGCTCCCCTGGACTAGCGGGGGCGCATGAGCAGTTCTTC.

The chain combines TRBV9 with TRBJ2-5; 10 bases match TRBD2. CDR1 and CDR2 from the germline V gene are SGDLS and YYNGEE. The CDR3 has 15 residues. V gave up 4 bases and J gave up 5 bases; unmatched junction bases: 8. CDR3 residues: CASSPSGGAHETQYF. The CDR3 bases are TGTGCCAGCAGCCCAAGCGGGGGGGCCCACGAGACCCAGTACTTC.

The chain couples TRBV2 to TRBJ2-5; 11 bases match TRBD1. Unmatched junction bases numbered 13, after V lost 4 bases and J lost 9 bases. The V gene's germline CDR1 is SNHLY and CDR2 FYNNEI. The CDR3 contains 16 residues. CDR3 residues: CASSALGTGGRVAQYF. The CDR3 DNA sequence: TGTGCCAGCAGTGCCCTTGGGACAGGGGGGCGGGTGGCCCAGTACTTC.